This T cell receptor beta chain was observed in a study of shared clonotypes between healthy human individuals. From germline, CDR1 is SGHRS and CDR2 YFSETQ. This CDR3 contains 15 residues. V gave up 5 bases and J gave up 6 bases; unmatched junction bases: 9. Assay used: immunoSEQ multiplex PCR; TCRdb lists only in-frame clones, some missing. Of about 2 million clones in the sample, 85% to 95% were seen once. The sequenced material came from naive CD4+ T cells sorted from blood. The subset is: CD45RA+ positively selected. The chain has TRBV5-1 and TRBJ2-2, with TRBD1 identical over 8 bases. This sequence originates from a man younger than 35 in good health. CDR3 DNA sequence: TGCGCCAGCAGTTACCAGGGGGCGTCCTCCGGGGAGCTGTTTTTT. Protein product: CASSYQGASSGELFF.